Reported below is one TCR beta chain. Its matching antigen is unknown. The sample originates from a study of T cell responses to AZD1222 COVID-19 vaccine. For the study at large: Pooled in the analysis were second doses at about 4 or about 12 weeks. General study findings and limits: Only a handful of AZD1222 recipients tested seropositive at baseline. The donors showed a predominance of white British ancestry and of females, with possible underestimation of clonal diversity.

Method: immunoSEQ multiplex PCR; TCRdb's copy keeps in-frame clones and lacks some. The sample records roughly 100,000 clones, 82% being singletons. Germline-derived CDR1 and CDR2 are KGHSH and LQKENI. The CDR3 loop spans 16 amino acids. The ends lost 4 bases at V and 0 bases at J; junction bases unmatched: 6. This chain uses TRBV18 with TRBJ2-4; 7 bases line up with TRBD1. Specimen: peripheral blood, collected on day 0 of AZD1222 vaccination. The clonotype was recovered from an adult in good health. As DNA, the CDR3 is TGTGCCAGCTCACTAGGACAGGATGTAGCCAAAAACATTCAGTACTTC. This encodes CASSLGQDVAKNIQYF.